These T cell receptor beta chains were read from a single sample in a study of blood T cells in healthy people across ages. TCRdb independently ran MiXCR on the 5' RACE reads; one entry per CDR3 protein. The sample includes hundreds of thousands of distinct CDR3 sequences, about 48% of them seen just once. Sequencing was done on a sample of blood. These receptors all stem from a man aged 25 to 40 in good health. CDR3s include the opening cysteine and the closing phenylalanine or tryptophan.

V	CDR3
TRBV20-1	CSARSLAVAKNIQYF
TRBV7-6	CASSHGLTSEQYF
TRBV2	CASMGPEQFF
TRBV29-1	CSVGNSGRETQYF
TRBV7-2	CASSSWASGAFRDTQYF
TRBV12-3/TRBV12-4	CASSFPSGGNYEQYF
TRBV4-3	CASSQEERGLGYEQYF
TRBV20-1	CSARDPTHSGNTIYF
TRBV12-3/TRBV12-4	CASSSQLEMETQYF
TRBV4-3	CASSQDRAGNRYEQYF
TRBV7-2	CASSVSGGHSRKETQYF
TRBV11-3	CASSLGAWDGYTF
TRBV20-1	CSARVAGVSYEQYF
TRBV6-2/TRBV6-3	CASRDRDRARNEQFF
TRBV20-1	CSARERSSYNEQFF
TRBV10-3	CAISAGLAGGYEQYF
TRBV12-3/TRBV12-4	CASSLEVGVQETQYF
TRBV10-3	CAISESMSGAGSGTQYF
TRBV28	CASSPSKVGGEQFF
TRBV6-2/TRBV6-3	CASSYPKLPGLGRPQETQYF
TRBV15	CATSRERGEGTEYQETQYF
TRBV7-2	CASSSEGWGEQYF
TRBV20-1	CSARQGNKQYF
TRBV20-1	CSVIQRTVKNTEAFF
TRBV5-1	CASSLFRAEKETQYF
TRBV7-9	CASSLVAGGRNEQYF
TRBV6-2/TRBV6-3	CASSPLAGNLYNEQFF
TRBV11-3	CASSWGERDKIYNEQFF
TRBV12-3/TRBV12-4	CASSRGTGFTF
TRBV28	CASSLSPGTGNGYTF
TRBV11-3	CASSFPGQGDNEQFF
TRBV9	CASSARTGDYGYTF
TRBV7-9	CASSHEYNSPLHF
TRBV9	CASSVQSGGYTF
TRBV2	CAINRGNEQFF
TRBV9	CASSVDGSTNEKLFF
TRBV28	CASRDPDSPLHF
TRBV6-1	CASSTRQGSNQPQHF
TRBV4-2	CASSHQDYEQYF
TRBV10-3	CAISPTQGDNQPQHF
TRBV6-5	CASRTGTGTYEQYF
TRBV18	CASSRGQEASYEQYF
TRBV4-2	CASSRPNNNEQFF
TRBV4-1	CASSQPGTNEKLFF
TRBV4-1	CASSQEPAGPSSYNEQFF
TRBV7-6	CASSTTTGTDTEAFF
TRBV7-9	CASSLGERQPQHF
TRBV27	CASSLRGDQETQFF
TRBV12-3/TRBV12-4	CATSLLRGGLTDTQYF
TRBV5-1	CASTLGGSAVETQYF
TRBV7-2	CASSPLEGGADTQYF